Listed below are T cell receptor beta chains from one sample, sequenced in a study of T-cell memory formation after mild COVID-19. TCRdb recomputed calls from the 5' RACE reads with MiXCR, one row per CDR3 protein. The sample includes 400,000 or so distinct CDR3 sequences, approximately 21% of them seen just once. The sample taken for sequencing was PBMCs or a T cell subset sorted from them (not recorded which). The source is an adult woman who had mild COVID-19 (a few samples of this study predate the infection). Cell type and time point are not known. CDR3s include the opening cysteine and the closing phenylalanine or tryptophan. Fields, in order: clone size, D gene, V gene, J gene, CDR3 DNA, CDR3 protein. D genes are given only for firm matches. Expanded clones are given a class, and other clones once, few, many or no size at all.

size: NA
D: NA
V: TRBV18
J: TRBJ1-1
DNA: TGTGCCAGCTCACCACCTCTCAAGAAAGGGGGCACTGAAGCTTTCTTT
CDR3: CASSPPLKKGGTEAFF

size: few
D: NA
V: TRBV4-2
J: TRBJ2-5
DNA: TGTGCCAGCAGCCAAGATCGGGGGAAGTTAGCGCAAGAGACCCAGTACTTC
CDR3: CASSQDRGKLAQETQYF

size: NA
D: TRBD2
V: TRBV7-6
J: TRBJ2-5
DNA: TGTGCCAGCGCGACTGCGACTAGCTCGCCCGCGGAGACCCAGTACTTC
CDR3: CASATATSSPAETQYF

size: few
D: NA
V: TRBV4-1
J: TRBJ1-2
DNA: TGCGCCAGCAGCCAAGATTCAGTCGGTGCTAACTATGGCTACACCTTC
CDR3: CASSQDSVGANYGYTF

size: few
D: NA
V: TRBV12-3/TRBV12-4
J: TRBJ1-2
DNA: TGTGCCAGCAGCCAGAGGCCCAGGGCGAACTATGGCTACACCTTC
CDR3: CASSQRPRANYGYTF

size: NA
D: NA
V: TRBV29-1
J: TRBJ2-3
DNA: TGCAGCGTACTCTGGGACACCTACACAGATACGCAGTATTTT
CDR3: CSVLWDTYTDTQYF

size: few
D: NA
V: TRBV5-5
J: TRBJ2-3
DNA: TGTGCCAGCAGCCCGGCCGGGACCGATACGCAGTATTTT
CDR3: CASSPAGTDTQYF

size: NA
D: NA
V: TRBV18
J: TRBJ1-5
DNA: TGTGCCAGCTCACGGAACGGGGCGGGGCAGCCCCAGCATTTT
CDR3: CASSRNGAGQPQHF

size: NA
D: TRBD1
V: TRBV24-1
J: TRBJ2-7
DNA: TGTGCCACCAGTGAATCGACAGGGCTTGCCTACGAGCAGTACTTC
CDR3: CATSESTGLAYEQYF

size: NA
D: NA
V: TRBV7-3
J: TRBJ2-7
DNA: TGTGCCAGCAGCCCCCCGGGCACCTACGAGCAGTACTTC
CDR3: CASSPPGTYEQYF

size: NA
D: NA
V: TRBV6-2/TRBV6-3
J: TRBJ2-7
DNA: TGTGCCAGCAGTTGGCGGGGAGAGCGGACGTACGAGCAGTACTTC
CDR3: CASSWRGERTYEQYF

size: few
D: NA
V: TRBV20-1
J: TRBJ1-1
DNA: TGCAGTGCTAGAGTTCCGGGAATGAACACTGAAGCTTTCTTT
CDR3: CSARVPGMNTEAFF

size: NA
D: TRBD2
V: TRBV20-1
J: TRBJ2-5
DNA: TGCAGTGCTAGAGATCCAGGACTAGCGGGGTTTGGGACCCAGTACTTC
CDR3: CSARDPGLAGFGTQYF

size: NA
D: TRBD1
V: TRBV6-1
J: TRBJ2-7
DNA: TGTGCCAGCAGCGACGACAGGGGGAAAATAGAATACGAGCAGTACTTC
CDR3: CASSDDRGKIEYEQYF

size: NA
D: NA
V: TRBV6-2/TRBV6-3
J: TRBJ2-3
DNA: TGTGCCAGCAGTTACTCTAGCGATGGAGATACGCAGTATTTT
CDR3: CASSYSSDGDTQYF

size: NA
D: NA
V: TRBV7-9
J: TRBJ1-6
DNA: TGTGCCAGCGGGGGGTATAATTCACCCCTCCACTTT
CDR3: CASGGYNSPLHF

size: many
D: TRBD1
V: TRBV7-3
J: TRBJ1-1
DNA: TGTGCCAGCAGCTTCCACCTTGGACAGGCGAACACTGAAGCTTTCTTT
CDR3: CASSFHLGQANTEAFF

size: few
D: NA
V: TRBV3-1
J: TRBJ2-4
DNA: TGTGCCAGCAGCCCGGAGGAGGCCAAAAACATTCAGTACTTC
CDR3: CASSPEEAKNIQYF

size: few
D: TRBD1
V: TRBV4-3
J: TRBJ2-1
DNA: TGCGCCAGCAGCCAAGAGTCGGGACAGTCCTACAATGAGCAGTTCTTC
CDR3: CASSQESGQSYNEQFF

size: NA
D: NA
V: TRBV11-2
J: TRBJ1-1
DNA: TGTGCCAGCAGCTTGGGGGCGGGGGCTGAAGCTTTCTTT
CDR3: CASSLGAGAEAFF

size: NA
D: TRBD1
V: TRBV15
J: TRBJ1-5
DNA: TGTGCCACCAGCAGTTTCGACAGGGGCAATCAGCCCCAGCATTTT
CDR3: CATSSFDRGNQPQHF

size: NA
D: TRBD1
V: TRBV20-1
J: TRBJ1-5
DNA: TGCAGTGCTAGAGGGGACAGGGCAGACCAGCCCCAGCATTTT
CDR3: CSARGDRADQPQHF

size: NA
D: TRBD2
V: TRBV29-1
J: TRBJ2-3
DNA: TGCAGCGTTTGGAGCGGGGGGGCCACAGATACGCAGTATTTT
CDR3: CSVWSGGATDTQYF

size: many
D: NA
V: TRBV11-3
J: TRBJ2-4
DNA: TGTGCCAGCAGCTCCCCTGCAGTGGGTTCAAACATTCAGTACTTC
CDR3: CASSSPAVGSNIQYF

size: few
D: NA
V: TRBV5-1
J: TRBJ1-1
DNA: TGCGCCAGCAGCCCGGGACTTGTTATGAACACTGAAGCTTTCTTT
CDR3: CASSPGLVMNTEAFF

size: few
D: TRBD2
V: TRBV7-9
J: TRBJ2-3
DNA: TGTGCCAGCAGCTTAGCGCTCGCTAGCGGGAGTTTAGATACGCAGTATTTT
CDR3: CASSLALASGSLDTQYF

size: NA
D: NA
V: TRBV11-2
J: TRBJ2-5
DNA: TGTGCCAGCAGCCCAATCGACAGTAGCCAAGAGACCCAGTACTTC
CDR3: CASSPIDSSQETQYF

size: few
D: NA
V: TRBV30
J: TRBJ2-2
DNA: TGTGCCTGGAGTGTCCAGCCCCGGGGCGGGGAGCTGTTTTTT
CDR3: CAWSVQPRGGELFF

size: few
D: TRBD2
V: TRBV3-1
J: TRBJ2-1
DNA: TGTGCCAGCAGCCAAACCGGGACTAGTAAGACCAATGAGCAGTTCTTC
CDR3: CASSQTGTSKTNEQFF

size: NA
D: TRBD2
V: TRBV7-9
J: TRBJ2-1
DNA: TGTGCCAGCACCTCCCCTTGGACTAGCGGGAGGCAAACCTCCTACAATGAGCAGTTCTTC
CDR3: CASTSPWTSGRQTSYNEQFF

size: NA
D: TRBD1
V: TRBV11-2
J: TRBJ1-1
DNA: TGTGCCAGTCGAGGGGGCCCAATGAACACTGAAGCTTTCTTT
CDR3: CASRGGPMNTEAFF

size: few
D: NA
V: TRBV27
J: TRBJ2-7
DNA: TGTGCCAGCAGTTTATCGTCAGGGGGACTCTACGAGCAGTACTTC
CDR3: CASSLSSGGLYEQYF

size: NA
D: TRBD2
V: TRBV18
J: TRBJ2-5
DNA: TGTGCCAGCTCACCACAACTAGCGGGGGCGCCTCAAGAGACCCAGTACTTC
CDR3: CASSPQLAGAPQETQYF

size: NA
D: TRBD2
V: TRBV20-1
J: TRBJ2-3
DNA: TGCAGTGCTAGAGAAAGCGGGAGGGTGACAGATACGCAGTATTTT
CDR3: CSARESGRVTDTQYF

size: few
D: NA
V: TRBV7-2
J: TRBJ2-1
DNA: TGTGCCAGCAGCTTAGCAAGAGACAGGAGCCTCAATGAGCAGTTCTTC
CDR3: CASSLARDRSLNEQFF

size: NA
D: NA
V: TRBV19
J: TRBJ2-3
DNA: TGTGCCAGTAGTATAGGACAGGCCGCAGATACGCAGTATTTT
CDR3: CASSIGQAADTQYF

size: few
D: NA
V: TRBV20-1
J: TRBJ2-1
DNA: TGCAGTGCCGACGGGGGTTACAATGAGCAGTTCTTC
CDR3: CSADGGYNEQFF

size: NA
D: NA
V: TRBV20-1
J: TRBJ2-1
DNA: TGCAGTGCTAGAGCATCCGGGGCAGGGAGCAATGAGCAGTTCTTC
CDR3: CSARASGAGSNEQFF

size: NA
D: TRBD1
V: TRBV19
J: TRBJ2-1
DNA: TGTGCCACGTACAGGGGCCCTCCCGGTGAGCAGTTCTTC
CDR3: CATYRGPPGEQFF

size: NA
D: NA
V: TRBV5-1
J: TRBJ2-2
DNA: TGCGCCAGCAGCTTGGGGCAGGCGGACACCGGGGAGCTGTTTTTT
CDR3: CASSLGQADTGELFF